Listed below are T cell receptor beta chains from one sample, sequenced in a study of cytomegalovirus exposure and HLA in healthy donors. Libraries were prepared by immunoSEQ multiplex PCR; TCRdb keeps only in-frame clonotypes and omits some of them. The table for this sample gives some 43,000 clones. The sample taken for sequencing was PBMCs. The receptors originated from a woman younger than 45 in good health and CMV-seronegative. Both conserved end residues are part of each CDR3. The order of the fields is J gene, V gene, D gene, CDR3 DNA, CDR3 protein. The D gene is left open where the match is weak.

j_gene: TRBJ2-2
v_gene: TRBV19
d_gene: TRBD2
CDR3nt: TGTGCCAGTAGCTTGGGGGGGGCCGGGGAGCTGTTTTTT
CDR3aa: CASSLGGAGELFF

j_gene: TRBJ2-5
v_gene: TRBV7-6
d_gene: TRBD2
CDR3nt: TGTGCCAGCAGCCCGGGACTAGCGCAACAAGAGACCCAGTACTTC
CDR3aa: CASSPGLAQQETQYF

j_gene: TRBJ2-1
v_gene: TRBV4-3
d_gene: NA
CDR3nt: TGCGCCAGCAGCCAAGGCGGTAGGCTAACCGAGCGGCCAAGCTCCTACAATGAGCAGTTCTTC
CDR3aa: CASSQGGRLTERPSSYNEQFF

j_gene: TRBJ1-2
v_gene: TRBV9
d_gene: NA
CDR3nt: TGTGCCAGCAGCGCCGGCGGGACTGCCCGGGGCTACACCTTC
CDR3aa: CASSAGGTARGYTF

j_gene: TRBJ2-1
v_gene: TRBV29-1
d_gene: TRBD2
CDR3nt: TGCAGCGTTGATCCTGGACTAGCGGAGAGCTACAATGAGCAGTTCTTC
CDR3aa: CSVDPGLAESYNEQFF

j_gene: TRBJ2-1
v_gene: TRBV11-3
d_gene: NA
CDR3nt: TGTGCCAGCAGCTTAGGGGTTGGGGACTGGAACCCTACTGAGCAGTTCTTC
CDR3aa: CASSLGVGDWNPTEQFF

j_gene: TRBJ2-7
v_gene: TRBV27
d_gene: NA
CDR3nt: TGTGCCAGCAGTCCCTCTTCCGCAGACAGCGCCTACGAGCAGTACTTC
CDR3aa: CASSPSSADSAYEQYF

j_gene: TRBJ2-7
v_gene: TRBV27
d_gene: TRBD2
CDR3nt: TGTGCCGCTCGGGGGGTCCTTAGACTCAGTCTCGAGCAGTACTTC
CDR3aa: CAARGVLRLSLEQYF

j_gene: TRBJ2-3
v_gene: TRBV29-1
d_gene: NA
CDR3nt: TGCAGCGTTGGTCGGACAGACCTTAGAGATACGCAGTATTTT
CDR3aa: CSVGRTDLRDTQYF

j_gene: TRBJ1-2
v_gene: TRBV2
d_gene: NA
CDR3nt: TGTGCCAGCAGTGTAGGAGCAAACTATGGCTACACCTTC
CDR3aa: CASSVGANYGYTF

j_gene: TRBJ2-5
v_gene: TRBV9
d_gene: NA
CDR3nt: TGTGCCAGCAGCGTAGACGGCAGGCACCAAGAGACCCAGTACTTC
CDR3aa: CASSVDGRHQETQYF

j_gene: TRBJ1-4
v_gene: TRBV5-1
d_gene: NA
CDR3nt: TGCGCCAGCAGCTTGGGTACACAACCTAATGAAAAACTGTTTTTT
CDR3aa: CASSLGTQPNEKLFF

j_gene: TRBJ2-1
v_gene: TRBV19
d_gene: TRBD1
CDR3nt: TGTGCCAGTAGGGAGACAGGGTACTACAATGAGCAGTTCTTC
CDR3aa: CASRETGYYNEQFF

j_gene: TRBJ2-1
v_gene: TRBV19
d_gene: TRBD2
CDR3nt: TGTGCCAGTAGGCGTACTAGCGGGAGTTACAATGAGCAGTTCTTC
CDR3aa: CASRRTSGSYNEQFF

j_gene: TRBJ2-7
v_gene: TRBV4-1
d_gene: NA
CDR3nt: TGCGCCAGCAGACAGACGGTCCAGGCCTACGAGCAGTACTTC
CDR3aa: CASRQTVQAYEQYF

j_gene: TRBJ1-1
v_gene: TRBV18
d_gene: NA
CDR3nt: TGTGCCAGCTCACCAGGGAGTCTCACTGAAGCTTTCTTT
CDR3aa: CASSPGSLTEAFF

j_gene: TRBJ1-2
v_gene: TRBV11-3
d_gene: NA
CDR3nt: TGTGCCAGCAGACCCAGGGTCCCGGGCTATGGCTACACCTTC
CDR3aa: CASRPRVPGYGYTF

j_gene: TRBJ1-5
v_gene: TRBV15
d_gene: NA
CDR3nt: TGTGCCACCAGCAGAGATCGGTATAGCAATCAGCCCCAGCATTTT
CDR3aa: CATSRDRYSNQPQHF

j_gene: TRBJ1-5
v_gene: TRBV19
d_gene: NA
CDR3nt: TGTGCCAGTAGTCCGATGGGGGCCAATCAGCCCCAGCATTTT
CDR3aa: CASSPMGANQPQHF

j_gene: TRBJ2-1
v_gene: TRBV20-1
d_gene: NA
CDR3nt: TGCAGTGCTACTTTTGACAATGAGCAGTTCTTC
CDR3aa: CSATFDNEQFF

j_gene: TRBJ2-2
v_gene: TRBV14
d_gene: TRBD2
CDR3nt: TGTGCCAGCAGCCAATCAGCGGGAGTTGTCGGGGAGCTGTTTTTT
CDR3aa: CASSQSAGVVGELFF

j_gene: TRBJ2-1
v_gene: TRBV30
d_gene: TRBD1
CDR3nt: TGTGCCTGGAGTGTACGGAGGTATACAGGGGAACGGCACAATGAGCAGTTCTTC
CDR3aa: CAWSVRRYTGERHNEQFF

j_gene: TRBJ1-5
v_gene: TRBV4-2
d_gene: TRBD1
CDR3nt: TGTGCCAGCAGCCAAGACGAGGGACAGGGGTCCCAGCCCCAGCATTTT
CDR3aa: CASSQDEGQGSQPQHF

j_gene: TRBJ2-2
v_gene: TRBV30
d_gene: TRBD2
CDR3nt: TGTGCCTGGGGGGGACTAGCGAGCGCCGGGGAGCTGTTTTTT
CDR3aa: CAWGGLASAGELFF

j_gene: TRBJ2-7
v_gene: TRBV29-1
d_gene: NA
CDR3nt: TGCAGCGTACACGTGGGTGGGGGAGGATTGAGCTCCTACGAGCAGTACTTC
CDR3aa: CSVHVGGGGLSSYEQYF

j_gene: TRBJ2-2
v_gene: TRBV9
d_gene: TRBD2
CDR3nt: TGTGCCAGCAGCGAGGGGACTAGCGGGAGGATTACCGGGGAGCTGTTTTTT
CDR3aa: CASSEGTSGRITGELFF

j_gene: TRBJ2-7
v_gene: TRBV7-9
d_gene: NA
CDR3nt: TGTGCCAGCAGCAAACGGACAGCCTACGAGCAGTACTTC
CDR3aa: CASSKRTAYEQYF

j_gene: TRBJ2-1
v_gene: TRBV6-5
d_gene: TRBD2
CDR3nt: TGTGCCAGCAGTTACTCACTAGCGGGAGTACGGGAGCAGTTCTTC
CDR3aa: CASSYSLAGVREQFF

j_gene: TRBJ1-6
v_gene: TRBV18
d_gene: NA
CDR3nt: TGTGCCAGCTCACCGGGTCAGGGTCATTCACCCCTCCACTTT
CDR3aa: CASSPGQGHSPLHF

j_gene: TRBJ2-1
v_gene: TRBV29-1
d_gene: TRBD2
CDR3nt: TGCAGCCAGGCGGGCCAGCGGGAGTCGGCTGAGCAGTTCTTC
CDR3aa: CSQAGQRESAEQFF

j_gene: TRBJ2-7
v_gene: TRBV7-9
d_gene: NA
CDR3nt: TGTGCCAGCAGCTTAGGAGGGCTGAGCTCCTACGAGCAGTACTTC
CDR3aa: CASSLGGLSSYEQYF

j_gene: TRBJ1-4
v_gene: TRBV4-3
d_gene: NA
CDR3nt: TGCGCCAGCAGCCAAGAACCCGGGGAGGTGGGTGAAAAACTGTTTTTT
CDR3aa: CASSQEPGEVGEKLFF

j_gene: TRBJ1-1
v_gene: TRBV6-1
d_gene: TRBD1
CDR3nt: TGTGCCAGCAACACCCAGGGGGCAGGGGAGACTGAAGCTTTCTTT
CDR3aa: CASNTQGAGETEAFF

j_gene: TRBJ2-2
v_gene: TRBV9
d_gene: NA
CDR3nt: TGTGCCAGCAGCGCAGGGGACGGGGAGCTGTTTTTT
CDR3aa: CASSAGDGELFF

j_gene: TRBJ1-1
v_gene: TRBV30
d_gene: NA
CDR3nt: TGTGCCTGGAGTACCACGGGAGGGGCGAAGAACACTGAAGCTTTCTTT
CDR3aa: CAWSTTGGAKNTEAFF

j_gene: TRBJ1-5
v_gene: TRBV4-1
d_gene: NA
CDR3nt: TGCGCCAGCAGCCAATTCTCTAACGGAGAGCCCCAGCATTTT
CDR3aa: CASSQFSNGEPQHF

j_gene: TRBJ2-2
v_gene: TRBV9
d_gene: NA
CDR3nt: TGTGCCAGCAGCGTAACCGGGGGGAACACCGGGGAGCTGTTTTTT
CDR3aa: CASSVTGGNTGELFF

j_gene: TRBJ2-7
v_gene: TRBV18
d_gene: TRBD2
CDR3nt: TGTGCCAGCTCACGACTAGCGGACTCCTACGAGCAGTACTTC
CDR3aa: CASSRLADSYEQYF

j_gene: TRBJ2-2
v_gene: TRBV18
d_gene: TRBD2
CDR3nt: TGTGCCAGCTCACCACGGACTAGCGGTAACGGGGAGCTGTTTTTT
CDR3aa: CASSPRTSGNGELFF

j_gene: TRBJ2-7
v_gene: TRBV28
d_gene: TRBD1
CDR3nt: TGTGCCAGCACCAAAGGGGCCGACAGGGGGGGTGGCTACGAGCAGTACTTC
CDR3aa: CASTKGADRGGGYEQYF

j_gene: TRBJ1-3
v_gene: TRBV29-1
d_gene: NA
CDR3nt: TGCAGCGTACTACAGGGAGCGAACACCATATATTTT
CDR3aa: CSVLQGANTIYF

j_gene: TRBJ1-2
v_gene: TRBV29-1
d_gene: TRBD1
CDR3nt: TGCAGCGTTTTTTACGACAGGGGGCTGGACGGCTACACCTTC
CDR3aa: CSVFYDRGLDGYTF

j_gene: TRBJ2-5
v_gene: TRBV27
d_gene: TRBD1
CDR3nt: TGTGCCAGCAGTCCAACCGGGACAGGCTACCAAGAGACCCAGTACTTC
CDR3aa: CASSPTGTGYQETQYF

j_gene: TRBJ2-1
v_gene: TRBV19
d_gene: TRBD2
CDR3nt: TGTGCCAGTAGTATATCCTCTAGCGGGAGTCCCGATGAGCAGTTCTTC
CDR3aa: CASSISSSGSPDEQFF

j_gene: TRBJ2-7
v_gene: TRBV30
d_gene: TRBD1
CDR3nt: TGTGCCTGGGCGAGCGGCGGGACAGGGTCCTACGAGCAGTACTTC
CDR3aa: CAWASGGTGSYEQYF

j_gene: TRBJ1-5
v_gene: TRBV5-4
d_gene: NA
CDR3nt: TGTGCCAGCATCGAGGACAGCAATAGCAATCAGCCCCAGCATTTT
CDR3aa: CASIEDSNSNQPQHF

j_gene: TRBJ2-3
v_gene: TRBV4-1
d_gene: TRBD2
CDR3nt: TGCGCCAGCAGCCAAGCTAGCGGGAGGGCAGGTACGCAGTATTTT
CDR3aa: CASSQASGRAGTQYF

j_gene: TRBJ2-2
v_gene: TRBV9
d_gene: NA
CDR3nt: TGTGCCAGCAGCGTTTACGGGGGAAACACCGGGGAGCTGTTTTTT
CDR3aa: CASSVYGGNTGELFF

j_gene: TRBJ2-5
v_gene: TRBV28
d_gene: TRBD1
CDR3nt: TGTGCCAGCAGTTTCCATGCAGGGGGACCCCAAGAGACCCAGTACTTC
CDR3aa: CASSFHAGGPQETQYF